This T cell receptor (beta chain) emerged from a study of beta chain features in type 1 diabetes (dated by TCRdb to between 2017 and 2018). For the study in its entirety: Mean age, gender distribution, total cell number and subset yield were not different between patients and healthy donors. A total of 90 million to 120 million sorted cells were examined across all samples, and a strong correlation was observed between cell number per subset and RNA yield. In the study, TCRB repertoires of sorted circulating CD4+ T cell subsets from recently diagnosed type 1 diabetes patients were compared with those of matched healthy donors. Regulatory and stem cell-like memory subsets were isolated from only 8 patients and about eight healthy donors, whereas naive and central memory subsets came from all 30 or so donors.

The paper's findings and limits, for the study overall: Shorter templates might be favored by PCR, yet because patient and control samples were amplified and corrected together, any such skew would affect both groups equally. Naive, central memory and regulatory TCRB repertoires appeared more similar among patients than among healthy donors. Sequencing cDNA rather than genomic DNA could over-represent highly expressing activated cells, although activation and CD3 levels did not differ between groups. Fewer insertions and more nucleotide deletions at VDJ recombination sites were observed in patients with type 1 diabetes, implying thymic rearrangement abnormalities. HLA sub-analyses involved small numbers of individuals, so any influence of HLA type on TCRB rearrangement remained unresolved. Type 1 diabetes patients showed a moderate but significant shortening of TCRB CDR3 length in all four CD4+ subsets.

The germline V gene encodes CDR1 ENHRY and CDR2 SYGVKD. The junction shows trimming of 3 bases on V and 4 bases on J, and the gene matches do not reach 6 bases of it. CDR3 length: 15 amino acids, cysteine to phenylalanine. The sequence is cut down to CDR3 DNA, 45 bases in frame from base 1. From each donor, a single peripheral blood sample of around 120 mL on average was drawn into heparinised tubes. Using a panel that included CD45RO, CCR7, CD25, CD127, CD95 and CD27, naive, central memory, regulatory and stem cell-like memory CD4+ T cells were sorted on a BD FACSAria II. All sorted populations exceeded 95% purity. PBMCs were separated immediately by Lymphoprep density gradient centrifugation and were stained directly, without being cultured. So that batch effects would be minimized, each experiment stained and sorted samples in pairs, pairing one healthy donor with one patient. A note on this clone: It lacks a known antigen. Per-base qualities were not stored, and no clone one base away is much larger.

The entire isolated RNA was reverse transcribed using the High Capacity cDNA Reverse Transcription Kit, and thus expressed TCRB transcripts were sequenced. Naive, central memory and regulatory T cell samples underwent deep immunoSEQ sequencing, averaging about 3.57 million total reads per sample. After sorted cells were lysed in RLT buffer, RNA was extracted with DNase-treated RNeasy Micro or Mini kits, with the choice depending on cell number. To prevent cross-contamination, each cell subset was processed individually, whereas patient and healthy donor samples were processed jointly. TCRB sequences were amplified from cDNA with the immunoSEQ multiplex PCR, producing 87-bp fragments spanning the CDR3 region. Sequencing of the amplicons was performed on the Illumina HiSeq platform. The paper's data handling went like this. PCR bias was corrected computationally using synthetic template baselines, and reads within Hamming distance 2 were collapsed, with unmergeable singletons discarded. Reads were aligned against IMGT so that V, D and J genes, CDR3 length and insertions or deletions at six rearrangement sites could be assigned. Within each subset, clonotype counts were normalized to sorted cell number, after which true diversity and Gini coefficients were computed with the tcR R package. The overlap coefficient, calculated on TCRB nucleotide sequences, was used to measure repertoire sharing. Out-of-frame TCRB sequences from naive cells were analyzed to stand in for the pre-selection repertoire. Drawn from immuneACCESS, this table holds only the in-frame rearrangements with V and J called that TCRdb kept. Clones are partly lost; checked studies trace under half to an unresolved V gene and leave the rest unexplained. V and J calls and clone size come straight from that table; D and trimming were deduced from the DNA. Across this sample there are about 470,000 clones, with 30% seen only once. The ten largest account for 0.05% to 0.065% of the sample.

Sequenced input: naive CD4+ T cells from blood. The cell subset or site label on this specimen signifies: true naive CD4+ T cells. This chain is built from TRBV10-3 and TRBJ2-3, with 8 junctional bases fitting TRBD2. The source of this sequence is a man younger than 35 in good health. The CDR3 corresponds to CAISEWREVSDTQYF. The nucleotide sequence reads TGTGCCATCAGTGAATGGCGGGAGGTGTCAGATACGCAGTATTTT.